The present T cell receptor (beta chain) was sequenced within a study of early T cells in non-severe SARS-CoV-2 infection. At the level of the study: Chains from this unsorted whole-blood bulk RNA could not be paired. General study results and limits: Private and CD4 specificities were missed by VDJdb matching, skewed to anti-spike CD8.

Using its own MiXCR run on the 5' RACE reads, TCRdb lists one record per CDR3 protein. The sample has around 80,000 distinct CDR3 sequences, 13% seen once. Germline V gene lookup returns CDR1 DFQATT and CDR2 SNEGSKA (reference sequence). This CDR3 has 14 amino acids. The junction had 5 bases not matched to a gene; V was cut back by 5 bases and J by 1 base. This clonotype occurred many times. Its cognate antigen is unknown. The V gene is TRBV20-1, the J gene TRBJ1-1, with 9 bases aligning to TRBD1. The TCR sequence derives from an adult who was a healthcare worker with PCR-confirmed SARS-CoV-2 infection or an uninfected control (not recorded which). The specimen sequenced was whole blood. The CDR3 reads CSAGGQGANTEAFF. The DNA of the CDR3 is TGCAGTGCTGGGGGACAGGGAGCGAACACTGAAGCTTTCTTT.